The rows below give T cell receptor beta chains drawn from one sample of a study of T cell responses to AZD1222 COVID-19 vaccine. Some clones are missing from TCRdb's copy, which holds only in-frame ones; the method was immunoSEQ multiplex PCR. The sample lists approximately 150,000 clones, 80% to 95% occurring once. The sequencing used peripheral blood, collected 28 days after the second AZD1222 dose. Receptors originate from an adult who received the AZD1222 COVID-19 vaccine. Both conserved end residues are part of each CDR3. The D gene is left open where the match is weak. Size values are once, few and many counts, or a class for expanded clones, and some rows have none.

cdr3_length	d_call	clone_size	v_call	j_call	cdr3_nt	cdr3_aa
15	TRBD1	once	TRBV4-1	TRBJ1-1	TGCGCCAGCAGCCAAATGACAGGGGGGGCCACTGAAGCTTTCTTT	CASSQMTGGATEAFF
15	NA	NA	TRBV15	TRBJ1-1	TGTGCCACCAGCAGAGACAGGGACCGGGGGACTGAAGCTTTCTTT	CATSRDRDRGTEAFF
14	NA	NA	TRBV29-1	TRBJ1-3	TGCAGCGTTGAAGGAGGCGCCAGAGGAAACACCATATATTTT	CSVEGGARGNTIYF
15	NA	once	TRBV3-1/TRBV3-2	TRBJ2-7	TGTGCCAGCAGCCAAGAAGGAAGTCCGGGGTACGAGCAGTACTTC	CASSQEGSPGYEQYF
15	TRBD1	once	TRBV5-4	TRBJ1-2	TGTGCCAGCAGCGAGGGACAGGGAACCTACTATGGCTACACCTTC	CASSEGQGTYYGYTF
12	NA	NA	TRBV6-6	TRBJ2-1	TGTGCCAGCAGTTACGTGGACAATGAGCAGTTCTTC	CASSYVDNEQFF
15	NA	NA	TRBV19	TRBJ1-2	TGTGCCAGTAGTACCCGGCAGGGCCCTAACTATGGCTACACCTTC	CASSTRQGPNYGYTF
12	NA	NA	TRBV6-5	TRBJ2-2	TGTGCCAGCAGAAGAGTAACCGGGGAGCTGTTTTTT	CASRRVTGELFF
14	TRBD1	NA	TRBV3-1/TRBV3-2	TRBJ1-2	TGTGCCAGCAGCCCACCCCACCACAGGGGTGGCTACACCTTC	CASSPPHHRGGYTF
13	NA	NA	TRBV18	TRBJ1-1	TGTGCCAGCTCACGGGACCAGAACACTGAAGCTTTCTTT	CASSRDQNTEAFF
12	TRBD2	NA	TRBV12-3/TRBV12-4	TRBJ2-7	TGTGCCAGCAGTCCGGGGGGGGGCGAGCAGTACTTC	CASSPGGGEQYF
15	TRBD1	NA	TRBV5-1	TRBJ2-7	TGCGCCAGCAGCTTGGCACAGGGGATTTCCTACGAGCAGTACTTC	CASSLAQGISYEQYF
13	NA	NA	TRBV20-1	TRBJ1-2	TGCAGTGCCAGTCGGGGCAGGGGCTATGGCTACACCTTC	CSASRGRGYGYTF
14	NA	once	TRBV11-1	TRBJ2-5	TGTGCCAGCGCCGGAACCGAGTTTCAAGAGACCCAGTACTTC	CASAGTEFQETQYF
13	NA	few	TRBV14	TRBJ2-7	TGTGCCAGCAGCCAAGATGCCAGAAGGGAGCAGTACTTC	CASSQDARREQYF
13	NA	NA	TRBV29-1	TRBJ1-1	TGCAGCGTTCGAGCGGGGGGCCGGACTGAAGCTTTCTTT	CSVRAGGRTEAFF
13	NA	NA	TRBV19	TRBJ2-7	TGTGCCAGTAGTGCCGGGATCTCCTACGAGCAGTACTTC	CASSAGISYEQYF
15	NA	NA	TRBV27	TRBJ1-1	TGTGCCAGCCGACCCCTCCCAGGGCGAGAGACTGAAGCTTTCTTT	CASRPLPGRETEAFF
14	TRBD1	NA	TRBV7-2	TRBJ1-2	TGTGCCAGCAGCCCCCCCGGGACAGCCTATGGCTACACCTTC	CASSPPGTAYGYTF
16	TRBD2	NA	TRBV19	TRBJ2-5	TGTGCCAGTAGTAGGACTAGCGGGAGAAGACAAGAGACCCAGTACTTC	CASSRTSGRRQETQYF
12	NA	NA	TRBV20-1	TRBJ1-1	TGCAGTGCTAGTGGCCGAACCACTGAAGCTTTCTTT	CSASGRTTEAFF
15	TRBD1	NA	TRBV19	TRBJ1-1	TGTGCCAGTAGTACCGGACAGGGGGGGGTCACTGAAGCTTTCTTT	CASSTGQGGVTEAFF
12	NA	few	TRBV27	TRBJ2-7	TGTGCCAGCAGCGGAGGGTCTTCCGAGCAGTACTTC	CASSGGSSEQYF
13	NA	once	TRBV6-1	TRBJ1-2	TGTGCCAGCAGTGACAACAGGAACTATGGCTACACCTTC	CASSDNRNYGYTF
13	TRBD1	NA	TRBV6-5	TRBJ1-1	TGTGCCAGCAGACAGGGGTTGAACACTGAAGCTTTCTTT	CASRQGLNTEAFF
14	TRBD1	NA	TRBV29-1	TRBJ1-2	TGCAGCGTTCAGACAGGGGGCAAAGGCTATGGCTACACCTTC	CSVQTGGKGYGYTF
14	NA	NA	TRBV7-9	TRBJ1-2	TGTGCCAGCGAGAACCCCCAGATTGGGGGCGGCTACACCTTC	CASENPQIGGGYTF
12	NA	NA	TRBV15	TRBJ2-7	TGTGCCACCAGCAGAGGGTCGGGAGAGGAGTACTTC	CATSRGSGEEYF
12	NA	NA	TRBV12-3/TRBV12-4	TRBJ1-1	TGTGCCAGCAGTTTAGTGGGCACTGAAGCTTTCTTT	CASSLVGTEAFF
15	NA	once	TRBV25-1	TRBJ1-3	TGTGCCAGCAGCCTAGAAGGAGGGACTGGAAACACCATATATTTT	CASSLEGGTGNTIYF
14	TRBD1	NA	TRBV7-9	TRBJ1-3	TGTGCCAGCAGCTTGACAGGGGCTGGAAACACCATATATTTT	CASSLTGAGNTIYF
13	TRBD2	NA	TRBV10-2	TRBJ2-7	TGCGCCAGCAAGGAAGCGGGACCCTACGAGCAGTACTTC	CASKEAGPYEQYF
18	TRBD2	NA	TRBV7-2	TRBJ2-1	TGTGCCAGCAGCGCGATTCCGGGACTAGCGGGAGTGTACAATGAGCAGTTCTTC	CASSAIPGLAGVYNEQFF
15	NA	NA	TRBV5-1	TRBJ1-2	TGCGCCAGCAGCTTGGCCCTAGGGGCTAACTATGGCTACACCTTC	CASSLALGANYGYTF
17	TRBD1	NA	TRBV27	TRBJ1-2	TGTGCCAGCAGTCAGTTCCCAGGGGGCGTTCCGGGGTATGGCTACACCTTC	CASSQFPGGVPGYGYTF
15	NA	NA	TRBV3-1/TRBV3-2	TRBJ1-1	TGTGCCAGCAGCCAAGAGGGGGGGACGGGGACTGAAGCTTTCTTT	CASSQEGGTGTEAFF
11	NA	NA	TRBV20-1	TRBJ1-2	TGCAGTGCTAGAGATGGGGGTGGCTACACCTTC	CSARDGGGYTF
19	NA	NA	TRBV27	TRBJ2-3	TGTGCCAGCAGTTTATACTCCCGAGGGGGAGGGTTGAGCACAGATACGCAGTATTTT	CASSLYSRGGGLSTDTQYF
12	NA	NA	TRBV27	TRBJ2-3	TGTGCCAGCAGACTCGGCACAGATACGCAGTATTTT	CASRLGTDTQYF
10	NA	NA	TRBV2	TRBJ1-2	TGTGCCAGCAGTGCAGGCAGCTACACCTTC	CASSAGSYTF
14	NA	once	TRBV2	TRBJ1-2	TGTGCCAGCAGTGATTGGGGGACGAACTATGGCTACACCTTC	CASSDWGTNYGYTF
15	TRBD1	NA	TRBV11-3	TRBJ2-2	TGTGCCAGCAGCTTGGGGACAGGGGTCACCGGGGAGCTGTTTTTT	CASSLGTGVTGELFF
15	NA	NA	TRBV5-1	TRBJ1-4	TGCGCCAGCAGCGGAACCGGGACCCTTAATGAAAAACTGTTTTTT	CASSGTGTLNEKLFF
14	TRBD1	NA	TRBV5-5	TRBJ2-7	TGTGCCAGCAGCTCGGTATCGACAGGGTACGAGCAGTACTTC	CASSSVSTGYEQYF
15	NA	NA	TRBV15	TRBJ1-5	TGTGCCACCAGCAGAGATGGGGCAAGCAATCAGCCCCAGCATTTT	CATSRDGASNQPQHF
15	TRBD2	NA	TRBV7-8	TRBJ2-1	TGTGCCAGCAGCGCGGGACTAGCGGGAGTCAATGAGCAGTTCTTC	CASSAGLAGVNEQFF